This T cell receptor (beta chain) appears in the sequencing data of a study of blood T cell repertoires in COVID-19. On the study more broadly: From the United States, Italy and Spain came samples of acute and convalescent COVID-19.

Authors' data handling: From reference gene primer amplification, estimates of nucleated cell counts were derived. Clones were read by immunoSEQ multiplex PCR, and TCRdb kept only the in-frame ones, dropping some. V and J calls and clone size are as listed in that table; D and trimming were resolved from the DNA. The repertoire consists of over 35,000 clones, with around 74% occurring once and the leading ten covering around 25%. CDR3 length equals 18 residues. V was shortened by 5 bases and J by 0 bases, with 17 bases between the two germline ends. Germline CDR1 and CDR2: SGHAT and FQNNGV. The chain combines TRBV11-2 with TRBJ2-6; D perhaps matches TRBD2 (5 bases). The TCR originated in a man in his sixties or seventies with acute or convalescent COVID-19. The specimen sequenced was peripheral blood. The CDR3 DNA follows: TGTGCCAGCAGCACCCTAGACCGGGGTAACTCTGGGGCCAACGTCCTGACTTTC. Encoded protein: CASSTLDRGNSGANVLTF.